Presented here are 10 T cell receptor beta chains from one specimen sequenced in a study of T cell clonotyping in hematopoietic cell transplantation (dated by TCRdb to about 2021). The method was the immunoSEQ multiplex PCR assay. TCRdb holds this immuneACCESS table with in-frame rearrangements only. Some clones are missing; in checked studies, unresolved V genes explain under half, and the rest has no known cause. This sample gives around 27,000 clones in total; roughly 70% of them show up just once. The ten largest make up approximately 5.9% of the sample. The sample's time point label is to be understood as: recipient sample about 28 days before transplant, after cytoreduction. The sequencing used peripheral blood mononuclear cells, collected before stem cell transplant. These TCRs come from a man aged 45-60 years with myelodysplastic syndrome. Some clones in this sample may be carry-over from other donors' samples.

The count of this clone is one. V is TRBV5-4 and J is TRBJ2-3, with D possibly matching TRBD2 (7 bases). Germline V gene data show CDR1 as SGHNT and CDR2 as YYREEE (reference sequence). V gave up 2 bases and J gave up 6 bases, with 16 bases separating them. This CDR3 is 15 amino acids long. Here the CDR3 reads CASSFGGGLSDTQYF. The CDR3 DNA reads TGTGCCAGCAGCTTTGGGGGGGGCCTTTCCGATACGCAGTATTTT. Variable domain in full (rest from reference TRBV5-4 and TRBJ2-3): ETGVTQSPTHLIKTRGQQVTLRCSSQSGHNTVSWYQQALGQGPQFIFQYYREEENGRGNFPPRFSGLQFPNYSSELNVNALELDDSALYLCASSFGGGLSDTQYFGPGTRLTVL.

V gene TRBV29-1 combines with J gene TRBJ2-5; possibly TRBD2 for D (5 bases). Per the germline V gene, CDR1 is SQVTM and CDR2 is ANQGSEA. This CDR3 comprises 10 residues. Trimming pared 7 bases from V and 5 bases from J, leaving 8 bases between. CDR3 amino acids: CSAGEETQYF. CDR3 bases: TGCAGCGCCGGGGAGGAGACCCAGTACTTC.

The J gene is TRBJ2-7, the V gene TRBV6-1; 7 bases align to TRBD2. CDR1 is MNHNS and CDR2 is SASEGT in the germline V gene. This CDR3 is 14 amino acids long. Trimming at V came to 1 base and at J to 5 bases, leaving 5 bases not matched to a gene. The CDR3 sequence: CASSEGRELDEQYF. In DNA form, the CDR3 reads TGTGCCAGCAGTGAAGGGCGGGAGCTCGACGAGCAGTACTTC.

The chain employs TRBV7-6 and TRBJ1-2; no reliable D call. Germline V gene sequence: CDR1 SGHVS, CDR2 FNYEAQ. The CDR3 is made up of 15 amino acids. V shed 5 bases and J shed 2 bases, with 15 bases lying between them. The CDR3 sequence: CASSQTPMANYGYTF. The CDR3 DNA sequence: TGTGCCAGCAGCCAGACCCCGATGGCGAACTATGGCTACACCTTC.

The rearrangement uses TRBV29-1 and TRBJ1-5; TRBD1 might be the D (5 bases). From germline, CDR1 is SQVTM and CDR2 ANQGSEA. This CDR3 comprises 17 residues. V shed 2 bases and J shed 1 base, with 18 bases lying between them. CDR3 loop: CSVEKGKRRGSNQPQHF. The CDR3 DNA is TGCAGCGTTGAAAAAGGGAAACGGAGGGGCAGCAATCAGCCCCAGCATTTT.

The chain recombines TRBV28 with TRBJ2-7; D is ambiguous. Trimming took 6 bases from V and 2 from J, leaving 14 bases between them. The CDR3 length is 14 residues. Germline CDR1 reads MDHEN; CDR2 reads SYDVKM. The CDR3 coding sequence is TGTGCCAGCAGGCTTCAGCAAACCCCCTACGAGCAGTACTTC. It is translated as CASRLQQTPYEQYF.

This chain links TRBV28 with TRBJ1-5; D may be TRBD1 (6 bases). Germline values: CDR1 MDHEN, CDR2 SYDVKM. The ends were cut back, 6 bases at V and 5 bases at J, with 14 bases in the middle. The CDR3 sequence is 14 residues long. The CDR3 spells CASSLGGAYQPQHF. The CDR3 DNA reads as TGTGCCAGCAGCCTCGGGGGGGCCTATCAGCCCCAGCATTTT.

The rearrangement links TRBV30 to TRBJ1-2; no clear D. Germline V lookup: CDR1 GTSNPN, CDR2 SVGIG (reference sequence). V was shortened by 1 base and J by 8 bases, with 8 bases between the two germline ends. The CDR3 has 11 amino acids. The CDR3 sequence: CAWSAVLGYTF. Written as DNA, the CDR3 is TGTGCCTGGAGTGCCGTTCTCGGCTACACCTTC. Drawing the rest from reference TRBV30 and TRBJ1-2, the complete variable domain is SQTIHQWPATLVQPVGSPLSLECTVEGTSNPNLYWYRQAAGRGLQLLFYSVGIGQISSEVPQNLSASRPQDRQFILSSKKLLLSDSGFYLCAWSAVLGYTFGSGTRLTVV.

This chain uses TRBV30 with TRBJ1-1; TRBD1 matches at 10 bases. J was trimmed by 4 bases and V by 5 bases; bases with no gene match: 4. This CDR3 is 13 amino acids long. CDR1 is GTSNPN and CDR2 is SVGIG in the germline V gene (reference sequence). This CDR3 is CAWGTGEITEAFF. CDR3 DNA sequence: TGTGCCTGGGGGACAGGGGAGATCACTGAAGCTTTCTTT.

The V and J genes are TRBV29-1 and TRBJ2-7; D is ambiguous. The V and J ends lost 4 bases and 3 bases respectively, with 7 bases between them. Germline CDR1 SQVTM, CDR2 ANQGSEA. The length of the CDR3 is 11 residues. CDR3: CSVAQNYEQYF. The CDR3 DNA follows: TGCAGCGTTGCACAGAACTACGAGCAGTACTTC.